This TCR beta chain was retrieved from a study of T cells in Graves' hyperthyroidism and ophthalmopathy. Whole-study context: Before treatment of any kind, peripheral blood was taken at initial diagnosis. Study outcomes and limitations: A median around 5.9 months before onset, the model predicted ophthalmopathy.

From germline, CDR1 is MDHEN and CDR2 SYDVKM. J lost 2 bases, V lost 4 bases, and 9 bases had no gene match. The CDR3 extends over 16 amino acids. The hyperthyroidism patients had all been newly diagnosed, and their disease duration was under 2 months. Their ages ranged from 18 to 65 years. The source of the PBMCs was approximately 9.5 ml of fresh peripheral blood. Concerning this clonotype: Its antigen remains unknown.

TCR beta CDR3 regions were amplified from RNA. The study used the HTBI primer set for a first-round RT-PCR of the TCR CDR3. MiXCR, run by TCRdb on the multiplex PCR reads, gives a single entry per CDR3 protein. This table has roughly 510,000 distinct CDR3 sequences, less than 25% appearing once. The chain is built from TRBV28 and TRBJ2-7; TRBD2 agrees at 9 bases. The receptor was derived from a man aged 18 to 29 with Graves' hyperthyroidism. Sequenced: blood. DNA for the CDR3: TGTGCCAGCAGTTCACTGGTGACTAGCGGTACCTACGAGCAGTACTTC. It codes for CASSSLVTSGTYEQYF.